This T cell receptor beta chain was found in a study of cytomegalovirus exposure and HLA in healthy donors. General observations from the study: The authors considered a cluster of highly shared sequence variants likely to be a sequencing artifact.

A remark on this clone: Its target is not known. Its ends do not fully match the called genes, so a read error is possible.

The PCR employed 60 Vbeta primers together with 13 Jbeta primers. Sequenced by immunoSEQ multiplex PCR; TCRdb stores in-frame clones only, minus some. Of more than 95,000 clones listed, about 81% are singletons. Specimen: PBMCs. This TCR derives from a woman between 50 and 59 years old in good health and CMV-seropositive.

In DNA form, the CDR3 reads TGTGCCAGCAGTTACCGGAGGGTCATCTTCTTC. The encoded protein is CASSYRRVIFF. The chain recombines TRBV13 with TRBJ1-2; no firm D call. The CDR3 has 11 residues. From germline, CDR1 is PRHDT and CDR2 FYEKMQ (reference sequence).